The rows below give T cell receptor beta chains drawn from one sample of a study of Graves' ophthalmopathy and Graves' hyperthyroidism. One entry per CDR3 protein, called by TCRdb with MiXCR from the multiplex PCR reads. The sample includes about 400,000 distinct CDR3 sequences, around 21% of them seen just once. Sequenced sample: peripheral blood. These receptor sequences come from a woman younger than 35 with stable Graves' hyperthyroidism. The CDR3 runs from the conserved cysteine through the conserved F or W.

j_gene	v_gene	CDR3aa
TRBJ2-5	TRBV29-1	CSVCRDSWCQETQYF
TRBJ2-6	TRBV28	CASSLWGTGPRGANVLTF
TRBJ2-7	TRBV12-3/TRBV12-4	CASSSETSGYEQYF
TRBJ1-6	TRBV4-2	CASSQDPDYENSPLHF
TRBJ2-5	TRBV7-9	CASSQTGLAETQYF
TRBJ2-7	TRBV7-8	CASSRPTPEQYF
TRBJ1-2	TRBV28	CASRSGNYGYTF
TRBJ2-4	TRBV6-1	CASSGLARAKNIQYF
TRBJ2-2	TRBV28	CASNQDTGELFF
TRBJ2-7	TRBV7-3	CASSRGQAPYEQYF
TRBJ2-2	TRBV24-1	CATRDRGDTGELFF
TRBJ2-6	TRBV12-3/TRBV12-4	CASSWAVANVLTF
TRBJ1-2	TRBV19	CASKSYGTGPNYGYTF
TRBJ2-7	TRBV7-9	CASSSQRTGPYEQYF
TRBJ2-4	TRBV30	CAWTLRAKNIQYF
TRBJ2-7	TRBV4-1	CASSSLGHEQYF
TRBJ2-4	TRBV7-9	CASSGSGRENIQYF
TRBJ1-2	TRBV28	CAAGGALDYGYTF
TRBJ2-7	TRBV12-3/TRBV12-4	CASSSADIPYEQYF
TRBJ1-2	TRBV6-2/TRBV6-3	CASSTWASEKDYGYTF
TRBJ2-2	TRBV2	CASSKGAGGVAGELFF
TRBJ2-2	TRBV15	CATSRDLGGGELFF
TRBJ2-7	TRBV20-1	CSAPRGRGSYEQYF
TRBJ1-2	TRBV6-2/TRBV6-3	CASTKTGPNYGYTF
TRBJ2-7	TRBV29-1	CSVENRVGEQYF
TRBJ1-1	TRBV5-8	CASRGDFTGNTEAFF
TRBJ2-7	TRBV7-3	CASSASSGTSYEQYF
TRBJ1-6	TRBV20-1	CSAPRRASDNSPLHF
TRBJ1-2	TRBV29-1	CSVPGQGSYGYTF
TRBJ1-5	TRBV20-1	CSARRQLNQPQHF
TRBJ1-2	TRBV7-2	CASSLALQGRANYGYTF
TRBJ2-5	TRBV5-1	CASSFSRGPRETQYF
TRBJ2-7	TRBV4-1	CASSARDQYYEQYF
TRBJ2-5	TRBV6-5	CASSFYAYLGTEETQYF
TRBJ1-2	TRBV4-2	CASSPKLGDDYGYTF
TRBJ1-2	TRBV20-1	CSASRTGGAVGGYTF
TRBJ1-6	TRBV7-2	CASSLNVGSPLHF
TRBJ1-3	TRBV20-1	CSARPLTGNTIYF
TRBJ2-5	TRBV5-1	CASSLVLSLGRETQYF
TRBJ2-7	TRBV20-1	CSATLLYEQYF
TRBJ1-2	TRBV29-1	CSVEYYEGVGGYTF
TRBJ2-4	TRBV2	CASRVALAKNIQYF